Each of the 30 T cell receptor beta chains below was sequenced from the same sample in a study of blood T cell repertoires in COVID-19. Assay used: immunoSEQ multiplex PCR; TCRdb lists only in-frame clones, some missing. The sample includes more than 95,000 clones, about nine tenths of them seen just once. Sequenced material: peripheral blood. Receptors were obtained from an elderly woman in a cohort sampled during active COVID-19.

The chain recombines TRBV5-1 with TRBJ1-1; D unresolved. The ends were cut back, 4 bases at V and 0 bases at J, with 13 bases in the middle. The CDR3 length is 15 residues. Germline CDR1 and CDR2: SGHRS and YFSETQ. CDR3 bases: TGCGCCAGCAGCCCGGGATTCGGGGTGAACACTGAAGCTTTCTTT. Its translation is CASSPGFGVNTEAFF.

This sequence joins TRBV7-2 and TRBJ2-7, with D possibly being TRBD2 (6 bases). The CDR3 runs 15 residues. V lost 3 bases, J lost 0 bases, and 12 bases lay in between. From germline, CDR1 is SGHTA and CDR2 FQGNSA. CDR3 region: CASSFSAGNSYEQYF. Here the CDR3 DNA reads TGTGCCAGCAGCTTCTCTGCGGGAAACTCCTACGAGCAGTACTTC.

The chain has TRBV7-9 and TRBJ2-7; TRBD1 aligns across 7 bases. The germline CDR1 and CDR2 sequences are SEHNR and FQNEAQ (reference sequence). The CDR3 is 18 amino acids. Unmatched junction bases numbered 22, after V lost 5 bases and J lost 6 bases. CDR3 sequence reads: CASSVTGTEKVAAVEQYF. In nucleotides, the CDR3 is TGTGCCAGCAGCGTTACCGGGACAGAGAAAGTAGCTGCGGTCGAGCAGTACTTC.

The chain has TRBV12-5 and TRBJ2-7; 9 bases line up with TRBD1. CDR3 size: 14 residues. CDR1 LGHNT and CDR2 FRNRAP come from the germline V gene. Losses at the gene ends were 5 bases for V and 2 bases for J; bases not matched to a gene: 4. Here the CDR3 reads CASGRGQGTYEQYF. The DNA for the CDR3 is TGTGCTAGTGGTCGAGGACAGGGGACCTACGAGCAGTACTTC.

The J gene is TRBJ2-3, the V gene TRBV19, with D perhaps matching TRBD2 (6 bases). Trimming pared 4 bases from V and 5 bases from J, leaving 19 bases between. The CDR3 consists of 16 residues. Germline V CDR1 and CDR2: LNHDA, SQIVND (reference sequence). CDR3 nucleotides: TGTGCCAGTAGTAATAGGAGGGCCCTTCGGTTAGATACGCAGTATTTT. It specifies CASSNRRALRLDTQYF.

V and J are TRBV5-5 and TRBJ2-1, with a weak D call TRBD2 (6 bases). CDR1 SGHKS and CDR2 YYEKEE come from the germline V gene (reference sequence). The V gene lost 3 bases and the J gene lost 6 bases, with 13 bases spanning the gap. The CDR3 consists of 14 residues. Written as DNA, the CDR3 is TGTGCCAGCAGCTCCCCGGGACTCGCCAATGAGCAGTTCTTC. Its protein is CASSSPGLANEQFF.

This clone occurred a few times. J is TRBJ2-6 and V is TRBV18, with 9 bases matching TRBD1. CDR3 length: 14 amino acids. After removal of 4 bases from V and 8 bases from J, the junction contained 3 bases not matched to a gene. Germline loops: CDR1 KGHSH, CDR2 LQKENI. CDR3 in DNA: TGTGCCAGCTCACTTGACAGGGGGTCCAACGTCCTGACTTTC. Encoded protein: CASSLDRGSNVLTF.

The CDR3 spells CASTDSGADTQYF. The CDR3, as DNA: TGTGCCAGCACTGACTCAGGGGCAGATACGCAGTATTTT. The J gene is TRBJ2-3, the V gene TRBV28; weak D call: TRBD1 (6 bases). The CDR3 is 13 amino acids. Germline-derived CDR1 and CDR2 are MDHEN and SYDVKM. V lost 7 bases and J 4 bases, leaving 12 bases between the germline ends. Filled out from reference TRBV28 and TRBJ2-3, the complete variable domain reads DVKVTQSSRYLVKRTGEKVFLECVQDMDHENMFWYRQDPGLGLRLIYFSYDVKMKEKGDIPEGYSVSREKKERFSLILESASTNQTSMYLCASTDSGADTQYFGPGTRLTVL.

The chain employs TRBV3-1 (or the pseudogene TRBV3-2) and TRBJ2-5, with a tentative D call TRBD1 (6 bases). The CDR3 has 15 residues. The V end lost 5 bases, the J end lost 1 base, and 14 bases lay between the germline ends. Germline lookup yields CDR1 LGHDT and CDR2 YNNKEL (reference sequence). CDR3 in DNA: TGTGCCAGCAGCTTCCGAGTAGGGGGCCAAGAGACCCAGTACTTC. Protein product: CASSFRVGGQETQYF.

For this clone: Other DNA sequences of this sample code for an identical CDR3. V is TRBV18 and J is TRBJ2-7; TRBD2 matches at 14 bases. Germline V lookup: CDR1 KGHSH, CDR2 LQKENI. With 5 bases clipped from V and 3 bases from J, the junction kept 3 bases outside the gene matches. CDR3 length: 15 amino acids. The CDR3 DNA reads as TGTGCCAGCTCAACCGGGACTAGCGGGAGCTACGAGCAGTACTTC. Amino acid sequence: CASSTGTSGSYEQYF.

The chain joins TRBV4-1 to TRBJ2-5; D not resolved. Trimming cost V 2 bases and J 2 bases, with 6 bases left between them. Per germline, CDR1 MGHRA and CDR2 YSYEKL. The length of the CDR3 is 13 residues. This chain's CDR3 is CASSQNRQETQYF. The CDR3 nucleotides read TGCGCCAGCAGCCAAAACAGACAAGAGACCCAGTACTTC.

This clone was seen a handful of times. The rearrangement joins TRBV11-2 to TRBJ2-7, with TRBD2 matching 13 bases. This CDR3 is built from 16 residues. The germline CDR1 and CDR2 sequences are SGHAT and FQNNGV. Trimming took 5 bases from V and 7 from J; bases not matched to a gene: 11. CDR3 in DNA: TGTGCCAGCAGCACGGGACTAGCGGGGACCGAAGATGAGCAGTACTTC. Its translation: CASSTGLAGTEDEQYF.

This chain links TRBV6-5 with TRBJ2-3, with a tentative D call TRBD1 (5 bases). This CDR3 is 14 amino acids long. The germline CDR1 and CDR2 sequences are MNHEY and SVGAGI. Trimming took 6 bases from V and 0 from J, leaving 10 bases between them. The CDR3 protein is CASRQDLSTDTQYF. In DNA, the CDR3 is TGTGCCAGCAGACAGGACCTCAGCACAGATACGCAGTATTTT.

The chain has TRBV6-5 and TRBJ1-2, with unresolved D. V lost 5 bases, J lost 4 bases, and 5 bases lay in between. Germline assignment: CDR1 MNHEY and CDR2 SVGAGI. The CDR3 has 11 residues. The CDR3 DNA sequence: TGTGCCAGCAGTCTTCTCTATGGCTACACCTTC. Protein: CASSLLYGYTF.

The chain combines TRBV18 with TRBJ2-2, with D hard to call. The CDR3 loop spans 14 amino acids. Germline assignment: CDR1 KGHSH and CDR2 LQKENI. V was shortened by 1 base and J by 8 bases, with 11 bases between the two germline ends. This CDR3 reads CASSPRAIRGELFF. CDR3 nucleotides: TGTGCCAGCTCACCACGGGCAATCCGGGGGGAGCTGTTTTTT.

The chain is built from TRBV7-2 and TRBJ2-3; D is possibly TRBD2 (6 bases). This CDR3 has 15 amino acids. CDR1 SGHTA and CDR2 FQGNSA come from the germline V gene. V lost 3 bases and J lost 5, with 15 bases in between. This chain's CDR3 is CASSFRVSGRDTQYF. The CDR3 bases are TGTGCCAGCAGCTTTAGGGTTAGCGGAAGAGATACGCAGTATTTT.

This clone has more than one count but fewer than ten. CDR3 amino acids: CASSLIISQGEAFF. The DNA for the CDR3 is TGCGCCAGCAGCTTAATCATTTCACAGGGTGAAGCTTTCTTT. The chain joins TRBV5-1 to TRBJ1-1; a possible D gene is TRBD1 (6 bases). With 2 bases removed from V and 7 bases from J, the gap between germline ends came to 15 bases. The CDR3 loop spans 14 amino acids. CDR1 and CDR2 (germline): SGHRS, YFSETQ.

This clone was observed once. The genes are TRBV12-3 or TRBV12-4 and TRBJ1-2; a possible D gene is TRBD1 (6 bases). This CDR3 comprises 13 residues. Trimming stripped 6 bases from V and 0 bases from J, with 8 bases between. The CDR3 here is CASSGTTNYGYTF. The CDR3 DNA reads as TGTGCCAGCAGCGGGACAACTAACTATGGCTACACCTTC.

J is TRBJ2-6 and V is TRBV5-1, with D possibly being TRBD1 (5 bases). This CDR3 spans 19 amino acids. V dropped 0 bases and J dropped 0 bases, with 16 bases sitting between them. Germline-derived CDR1 and CDR2 are SGHRS and YFSETQ. The CDR3 coding sequence is TGCGCCAGCAGCTTGGTTGCTCAGGGCCTATTCTCTGGGGCCAACGTCCTGACTTTC. It specifies CASSLVAQGLFSGANVLTF.

The rearrangement joins TRBV5-1 to TRBJ2-1, with TRBD2 matching over 13 bases. This CDR3 is built from 16 residues. The V gene end was trimmed by 0 bases and the J gene end by 8 bases; junction bases not matched to a gene: 5. Germline V gene data show CDR1 as SGHRS and CDR2 as YFSETQ. CDR3 sequence (DNA): TGCGCCAGCAGCTTGGGGACTAGCGGGAGTAAGGATGAGCAGTTCTTC. Translating it yields CASSLGTSGSKDEQFF.

The V call is TRBV2, the J call TRBJ2-6; 7 bases map to TRBD1. The V segment lost 3 bases and the J segment 4 bases; nucleotides outside the gene matches: 9. Germline CDR1 SNHLY, CDR2 FYNNEI. The CDR3 consists of 17 residues. The CDR3 spells CASSEGQFLKGANVLTF. The CDR3 region has the DNA TGTGCCAGCAGTGAGGGACAGTTCCTCAAGGGGGCCAACGTCCTGACTTTC.

This chain uses TRBV9 with TRBJ1-6, with 9 bases lining up with TRBD1. CDR1 is SGDLS, CDR2 YYNGEE, per germline. The V gene end was trimmed by 4 bases and the J gene end by 8 bases; junction bases not matched to a gene: 10. The CDR3 has 16 residues. CDR3 region: CASSRRTGGIDSPLHF. The DNA of the CDR3 is TGTGCCAGCAGCAGGAGAACAGGGGGCATCGATTCACCCCTCCACTTT.

In this sample, this clone turned up a few times. The rearrangement joins TRBV7-2 to TRBJ2-7, with a tentative D call TRBD1 (6 bases). Deletions cut 5 bases from V and 3 bases from J, with 11 bases between. Germline lookup yields CDR1 SGHTA and CDR2 FQGNSA. CDR3 length: 13 residues. CDR3 nucleotides: TGTGCCAGCAGCCGCCAAGGGGGCTACGAGCAGTACTTC. This translates into CASSRQGGYEQYF.

The chain uses TRBV5-6 and TRBJ2-5, with D perhaps matching TRBD2 (6 bases). This CDR3 has 14 amino acids. The germline V gene encodes CDR1 SGHDT and CDR2 YYEEEE. The V and J ends lost 0 bases and 4 bases respectively, with 10 bases between them. Here the CDR3 DNA reads TGTGCCAGCAGCTTGGGATCGGGGGTAGAGACCCAGTACTTC. Translating it yields CASSLGSGVETQYF.

This sequence joins TRBV18 and TRBJ2-3; TRBD2 aligns across 9 bases. The J segment lost 2 bases and the V segment lost 2 bases, leaving 11 bases of the junction unmatched. Germline V gives CDR1 KGHSH, CDR2 LQKENI. The CDR3 runs 18 residues. The chain's CDR3 is CASSPNLFGGGVTDTQYF. For the CDR3, the DNA is TGTGCCAGCTCACCAAACCTGTTCGGCGGGGGGGTCACAGATACGCAGTATTTT.

The rearrangement uses TRBV6-5 and TRBJ1-1; D gene uncertain. CDR3 size: 13 residues. Per germline, CDR1 MNHEY and CDR2 SVGAGI. The V gene lost 6 bases and the J gene lost 0 bases, with 8 bases spanning the gap. CDR3 sequence (DNA): TGTGCCAGCAGCCTAGTAATGAACACTGAAGCTTTCTTT. Protein: CASSLVMNTEAFF.

The chain links TRBV9 to TRBJ2-1, with TRBD1 matching over 9 bases. V was pared by 4 bases and J by 3 bases, with 5 bases of the junction left unmatched. CDR1 SGDLS and CDR2 YYNGEE come from the germline V gene. The CDR3 sequence is 15 residues long. CDR3 loop: CASSTGTGNYNEQFF. The CDR3 DNA is TGTGCCAGCAGCACCGGGACAGGGAACTACAATGAGCAGTTCTTC.

This chain links TRBV3-1 (or the pseudogene TRBV3-2) with TRBJ2-5; 10 bases align to TRBD2. J gave up 3 bases and V 3 bases, and 7 bases lay outside the gene matches. There are 16 residues in the CDR3. CDR1 and CDR2 (germline): LGHDT, YNNKEL (reference sequence). CDR3 amino acids: CASSHSAGGSKETQYF. CDR3 nucleotide sequence: TGTGCCAGCAGCCACTCAGCGGGGGGGTCAAAAGAGACCCAGTACTTC.

The table lists this clone with a count of one. This chain links TRBV30 with TRBJ2-7; 11 bases are a match to TRBD2. CDR1 GTSNPN and CDR2 SVGIG come from the germline V gene (reference sequence). Trimming removed 0 bases from V and 7 bases from J; junction bases left unmatched: 17. The CDR3 contains 18 residues. The CDR3, as DNA: TGTGCCTGGAGTGTACCATTGCGGGATAGCGGGAGGGCCTGTGAGCAGTACTTC. This codes for CAWSVPLRDSGRACEQYF. The full variable domain, rest sourced from reference TRBV30 and TRBJ2-7, is SQTIHQWPATLVQPVGSPLSLECTVEGTSNPNLYWYRQAAGRGLQLLFYSVGIGQISSEVPQNLSASRPQDRQFILSSKKLLLSDSGFYLCAWSVPLRDSGRACEQYFGPGTRLTVT.

The chain carries TRBV11-2 and TRBJ2-7, with D perhaps matching TRBD1 (6 bases). Trimming pared 5 bases from V and 4 bases from J, leaving 18 bases between. Germline CDR1 reads SGHAT; CDR2 reads FQNNGV. The CDR3 has 15 amino acids. CDR3 amino acids: CASSISDSSGYEQYF. The CDR3 region has the DNA TGTGCCAGCAGCATCTCGGACAGCTCTGGTTACGAGCAGTACTTC.